This entry lists 16 T cell receptor beta chains sequenced from one sample in a study of blood T cell repertoires in COVID-19. Profiling relied on immunoSEQ multiplex PCR, and the TCRdb table lists in-frame clones only, not all of them. The data contain about 73,000 clones, over 60% of them singletons. Sample: peripheral blood. These receptors were taken from a man in his 70s with COVID-19, enrolled during active disease.

V and J are TRBV19 and TRBJ2-1; TRBD2 aligns across 8 bases. With 6 bases clipped from V and 4 bases from J, the junction kept 11 bases outside the gene matches. The CDR3 covers 16 residues. Germline CDR1 reads LNHDA; CDR2 reads SQIVND (reference sequence). CDR3 sequence: CASSYRSGSGYNEQFF. DNA for the CDR3: TGTGCCAGTAGCTATCGAAGCGGGAGTGGTTACAATGAGCAGTTCTTC.

The chain carries TRBV11-2 and TRBJ2-7; possibly TRBD1 for D (6 bases). The germline V and J ends were trimmed by 1 base and 9 bases, with 13 bases remaining between them. The CDR3 sequence is 13 residues long. CDR1 and CDR2 from the germline V gene are SGHAT and FQNNGV. Here the CDR3 DNA reads TGTGCCAGCAGCTTAGGCGACAGGCAGCCGCAGTACTTC. Translated, it gives CASSLGDRQPQYF.

V and J are TRBV4-3 and TRBJ2-5, with 10 bases that match TRBD2. Germline values: CDR1 LGHNA, CDR2 YSLEER. This CDR3 is built from 14 residues. V was pared by 0 bases and J by 5 bases, with 0 bases of the junction left unmatched. The CDR3 here is CASSQELAGETQYF. The CDR3 DNA follows: TGCGCCAGCAGCCAAGAACTAGCGGGGGAGACCCAGTACTTC.

This sequence joins TRBV19 and TRBJ1-5; no definite D call. Deletions cut 5 bases from V and 3 bases from J, with 20 bases between. Germline V CDR1 and CDR2: LNHDA, SQIVND (reference sequence). The CDR3 length is 17 residues. The CDR3 region is CASSPRAEVLFNQPQHF. CDR3 sequence (DNA): TGTGCCAGTAGTCCACGAGCGGAGGTACTATTCAATCAGCCCCAGCATTTT.

V usage is TRBV28 and J usage is TRBJ1-2; 8 bases map to TRBD1. Germline assignment: CDR1 MDHEN and CDR2 SYDVKM. V was clipped by 5 bases and J by 8 bases; unmatched bases: 10. The CDR3 contains 14 residues. As DNA, the CDR3 is TGTGCCAGCAGTCCCCACTCAGGGGGCAGAGGCTACACCTTC. Translating gives CASSPHSGGRGYTF.

The chain links TRBV10-1 to TRBJ2-5; 7 nucleotides align to TRBD1. V gave up 8 bases and J gave up 1 base; unmatched junction bases: 4. The length of the CDR3 is 13 residues. In germline, CDR1 is WNHNN, CDR2 SYGVQD (reference sequence). The CDR3 loop is CASRGQCQETQYF. The CDR3, as DNA: TGCGCCAGCCGGGGACAGTGCCAAGAGACCCAGTACTTC.

This chain connects TRBV5-4 to TRBJ2-1; tentative D call: TRBD1 (5 bases). The CDR3 loop spans 16 amino acids. Trimming left V 0 bases short and J 0 bases short, with 10 bases between. Germline loops: CDR1 SGHNT, CDR2 YYREEE (reference sequence). The chain's CDR3 is CASSLDRLSSYNEQFF. In DNA form, the CDR3 reads TGTGCCAGCAGCTTGGACAGGCTGAGCTCCTACAATGAGCAGTTCTTC.

CDR3 protein: CASSVGTGILNEQFF. DNA for the CDR3: TGTGCCAGCAGTGTCGGGACAGGGATTTTGAATGAGCAGTTCTTC. The chain links TRBV9 to TRBJ2-1; TRBD1 matches at 9 bases. The CDR3 covers 15 residues. J was trimmed by 7 bases and V by 5 bases; bases with no gene match: 10. The germline gives CDR1 SGDLS, CDR2 YYNGEE.

In its sample, this clone was seen many times. The genes are TRBV6-2 or TRBV6-3 and TRBJ1-1; 8 bases match TRBD1. Trimming cost V 6 bases and J 7 bases; bases outside gene matches: 16. The CDR3 has 16 amino acids. Germline V lookup: CDR1 MNHEY, CDR2 SVGEGT. CDR3 region: CASSRIGQGNLNEAFF. The CDR3 region has the DNA TGTGCCAGCAGCCGGATTGGACAGGGAAACTTAAATGAAGCTTTCTTT.

In this sample, this clone turned up once. V and J are TRBV11-2 and TRBJ1-2; 9 bases are shared with TRBD1. V was pared by 5 bases and J by 8 bases, with 15 bases of the junction left unmatched. The CDR3 is 16 residues long. Germline CDR1 and CDR2: SGHAT and FQNNGV. CDR3 bases: TGTGCCAGCAGCCCCAGAGGCGGGACAGGGTTTATGGGCTACACCTTC. It specifies CASSPRGGTGFMGYTF.

Comment on this clone: Mismatch with germline at one junction end may stem from a read error. The J gene is TRBJ2-7, the V gene TRBV4-1; 8 positions match TRBD1. Germline values: CDR1 MGHRA, CDR2 YSYEKL. The CDR3 contains 14 residues. CDR3 sequence: CASSRGQGYNEQYF. The CDR3 DNA follows: TGTGCCAGCAGCCGTGGACAGGGTTACAACGAGCAGTACTTC.

The chain joins TRBV7-2 to TRBJ2-7; D might be TRBD1 (6 bases). Germline V gives CDR1 SGHTA, CDR2 FQGNSA. CDR3 length equals 13 residues. The V gene lost 6 bases and the J gene lost 1 base, with 10 bases spanning the gap. This CDR3 reads CASSVGQSYEQYF. The CDR3 bases are TGTGCCAGCAGTGTTGGACAGTCCTACGAGCAGTACTTC.

In this sample, this clone turned up once. The chain joins TRBV5-1 to TRBJ2-3; D might be TRBD2 (6 bases). The CDR3 runs 13 residues. V lost 5 bases to trimming and J lost 2 bases, with 9 bases between them. CDR1 and CDR2 from the germline V gene are SGHRS and YFSETQ. The CDR3 bases are TGCGCCAGCAGACCGGGGGACACAGATACGCAGTATTTT. It specifies CASRPGDTDTQYF.

V usage is TRBV29-1 and J usage is TRBJ2-3; 10 bases are shared with TRBD2. Looked up from germline, CDR1 is SQVTM and CDR2 is ANQGSEA. The CDR3 has 16 amino acids. V lost 4 bases to trimming and J lost 3 bases; unmatched junction nucleotides: 10. Written as DNA, the CDR3 is TGCAGCGTTGTAGGTCTAGCGGGAGCTGGTACAGATACGCAGTATTTT. As protein: CSVVGLAGAGTDTQYF.

This chain links TRBV3-1 (or the pseudogene TRBV3-2) with TRBJ2-7; the D gene is possibly TRBD2 (6 bases). V was clipped by 0 bases and J by 1 base, with 16 bases between them. The CDR3 is made up of 17 amino acids. The V gene's germline CDR1 is LGHDT and CDR2 YNNKEL (reference sequence). Here the CDR3 reads CASSQDPLASVSYEQYF. CDR3 nucleotides: TGTGCCAGCAGCCAAGATCCCCTAGCGTCGGTTTCCTACGAGCAGTACTTC.

CDR3 amino acids: CASSLWLAGGSGETQYF. The CDR3, as DNA: TGCGCCAGCAGCTTGTGGCTAGCGGGAGGTTCGGGAGAGACCCAGTACTTC. This sequence joins TRBV5-1 and TRBJ2-5; the match to TRBD2 covers 11 bases. V was clipped by 1 base and J by 4 bases; unmatched bases: 9. Germline V lookup: CDR1 SGHRS, CDR2 YFSETQ. The CDR3 has 17 residues.